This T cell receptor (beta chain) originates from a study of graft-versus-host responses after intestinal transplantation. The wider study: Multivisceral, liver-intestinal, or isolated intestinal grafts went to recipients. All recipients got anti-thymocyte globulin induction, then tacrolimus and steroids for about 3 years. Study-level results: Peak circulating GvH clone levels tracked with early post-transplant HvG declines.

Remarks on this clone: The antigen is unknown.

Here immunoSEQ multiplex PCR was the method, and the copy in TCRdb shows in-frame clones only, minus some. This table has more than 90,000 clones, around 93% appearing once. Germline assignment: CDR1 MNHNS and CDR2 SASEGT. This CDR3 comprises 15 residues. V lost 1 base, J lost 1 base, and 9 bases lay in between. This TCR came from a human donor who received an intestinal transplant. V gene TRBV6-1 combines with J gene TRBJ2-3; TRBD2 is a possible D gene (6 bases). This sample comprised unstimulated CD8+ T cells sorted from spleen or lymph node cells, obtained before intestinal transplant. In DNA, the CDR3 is TGTGCCAGCAGTGAAGTTGGCGGGGGCACAGATACGCAGTATTTT. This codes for CASSEVGGGTDTQYF.